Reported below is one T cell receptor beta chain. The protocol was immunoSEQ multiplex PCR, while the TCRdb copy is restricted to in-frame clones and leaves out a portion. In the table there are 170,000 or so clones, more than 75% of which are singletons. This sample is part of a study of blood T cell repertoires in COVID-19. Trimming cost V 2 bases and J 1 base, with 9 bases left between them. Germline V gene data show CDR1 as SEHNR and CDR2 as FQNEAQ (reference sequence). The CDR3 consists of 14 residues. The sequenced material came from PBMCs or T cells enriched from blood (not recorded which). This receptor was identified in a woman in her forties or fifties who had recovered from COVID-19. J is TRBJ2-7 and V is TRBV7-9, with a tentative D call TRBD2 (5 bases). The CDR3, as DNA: TGTGCCAGCAGCTTAAGCGGATCGTCCTACGAGCAGTACTTC. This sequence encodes CASSLSGSSYEQYF. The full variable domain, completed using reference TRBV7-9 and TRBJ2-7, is DTGVSQNPRHKITKRGQNVTFRCDPISEHNRLYWYRQTLGQGPEFLTYFQNEAQLEKSRLLSDRFSAERPKGSFSTLEIQRTEQGDSAMYLCASSLSGSSYEQYFGPGTRLTVT.